This T cell receptor beta chain was identified during a study of monozygotic twins with cystic fibrosis. The table came from immunoSEQ multiplex PCR; TCRdb's copy has only in-frame clones and leaves some out. The table has roughly 25,000 clones, roughly 97% seen once. Study-level results: In 13 of 16 pairs, V gene usage was closest to the co-twin's. The repertoire was suggested to be naive-dominated, clonality median about 0.01.

CDR3 size: 16 residues. As regards this clone: Antigen: not known.

The rearrangement uses TRBV21-1 and TRBJ1-5; whether TRBD1, the table's D call, matches the DNA was not checked. TRBV21-1 is noted as a pseudogene. Sequences were obtained from blood. This sequence originates from a girl aged 2-15 years with cystic fibrosis. The CDR3 nucleotides are TGTGCCAGCACCCCAACAGGGGGCAGGGGCAATCAGCCCCAGCATTTT. Its protein product is CASTPTGGRGNQPQHF.